This is a list of T cell receptor beta chains from one sample in a study of cytomegalovirus exposure and HLA in healthy donors. Clones were read by immunoSEQ multiplex PCR, and TCRdb kept only the in-frame ones, dropping some. This sample carries under 130,000 clones, under 85% of them seen once, and the ten largest clones take around 1.2%. The sample consisted of PBMCs. The receptors originated from a man aged 25-40 years in good health and CMV-seronegative. Both conserved end residues are part of each CDR3. Fields, in order: J gene, D gene, V gene, clone size, CDR3 protein, CDR3 DNA. A D gene is named only where the DNA matches it firmly. Clone size appears in some rows only: once, few, many, or a class for an expanded clone.

>TRBJ2-6|-|TRBV9|-
CASSVVPIQDSPNSGANVLTF
TGTGCCAGCAGCGTAGTACCAATCCAGGACAGCCCGAACTCTGGGGCCAACGTCCTGACTTTC
>TRBJ2-1|TRBD2|TRBV10-3|-
CAISPGLAGVGEQFF
TGTGCCATCAGTCCGGGACTAGCGGGAGTAGGTGAGCAGTTCTTC
>TRBJ1-5|TRBD1|TRBV7-6|once
CASSLAQGEQWNNNQPQHF
TGTGCCAGCAGCTTAGCGCAGGGGGAACAGTGGAACAACAATCAGCCCCAGCATTTT
>TRBJ2-4|TRBD1|TRBV5-4|once
CASSLESRQGKIAKNIQYF
TGTGCCAGCAGCTTGGAATCCAGACAGGGGAAGATAGCCAAAAACATTCAGTACTTC
>TRBJ1-1|-|TRBV7-9|few
CASKDGGMNTEAFF
TGTGCCAGCAAGGACGGGGGTATGAACACTGAAGCTTTCTTT
>TRBJ2-3|-|TRBV7-2|few
CASSSKGGAGALDTQYF
TGTGCCAGCAGCTCTAAGGGAGGCGCGGGGGCCCTAGATACGCAGTATTTT
>TRBJ2-7|-|TRBV27|few
CASSLRAGGLEQYF
TGTGCCAGCAGTTTACGGGCAGGGGGACTCGAGCAGTACTTC
>TRBJ2-7|-|TRBV2|once
CASKGALRGQNYEQYF
TGTGCCAGCAAGGGTGCTTTGCGAGGACAGAACTACGAGCAGTACTTC
>TRBJ1-2|TRBD1|TRBV4-3|-
CASSQVDRGSYGYTF
TGCGCCAGCAGCCAGGTCGACAGGGGAAGCTATGGCTACACCTTC
>TRBJ2-3|-|TRBV29-1|-
CSVAGRVTDTQYF
TGCAGCGTTGCTGGGCGGGTAACAGATACGCAGTATTTT
>TRBJ1-2|-|TRBV27|-
CASSRTGTQTYGYTF
TGTGCCAGCAGTAGGACCGGGACACAAACTTATGGCTACACCTTC
>TRBJ1-5|TRBD1|TRBV28|-
CASRTRQGNQPQHF
TGTGCCAGCAGGACCAGACAGGGGAATCAGCCCCAGCATTTT
>TRBJ1-5|-|TRBV14|-
CASSQDINQPQHF
TGTGCCAGCAGCCAGGACATCAATCAGCCCCAGCATTTT
>TRBJ2-5|-|TRBV19|-
CASSAARAPRETQYF
TGTGCCAGTAGTGCGGCCAGGGCGCCCCGAGAGACCCAGTACTTC
>TRBJ2-1|TRBD2|TRBV27|-
CASTNLFLGLSYNEQFF
TGTGCCAGCACCAATCTCTTCCTGGGACTATCATACAATGAGCAGTTCTTC
>TRBJ2-3|TRBD2|TRBV30|few
CAWSEGAGGTDTQYF
TGTGCCTGGAGTGAAGGAGCGGGAGGCACAGATACGCAGTATTTT
>TRBJ2-7|TRBD1|TRBV4-3|-
CASSHSGTVPLEQYF
TGCGCCAGCAGCCATTCGGGGACAGTTCCCCTCGAGCAGTACTTC
>TRBJ2-4|-|TRBV2|-
CASILDSVAKNIQYF
TGTGCCAGCATCTTGGACAGCGTAGCCAAAAACATTCAGTACTTC
>TRBJ2-3|TRBD2|TRBV5-4|once
CASSLGGRLAGGKRDTQYF
TGTGCCAGCAGCTTGGGGGGTCGACTAGCGGGAGGAAAACGCGATACGCAGTATTTT
>TRBJ2-1|-|TRBV6-7|-
CASSYSGGNWDEQFF
TGTGCCAGCAGTTACTCGGGCGGGAACTGGGATGAGCAGTTCTTC
>TRBJ2-7|TRBD2|TRBV7-9|-
CASSFAVAGGPYEQYF
TGTGCCAGCAGCTTCGCGGTAGCGGGAGGGCCTTACGAGCAGTACTTC
>TRBJ1-2|TRBD1|TRBV28|-
CAISTGPYGYTF
TGTGCCATTTCGACAGGGCCTTATGGCTACACCTTC
>TRBJ1-1|-|TRBV9|-
CASSPRVSNTEAFF
TGTGCCAGCAGCCCCAGGGTGTCGAACACTGAAGCTTTCTTT
>TRBJ2-3|TRBD2|TRBV4-3|-
CASSLYGTSYPDTQYF
TGCGCCAGCAGCTTATACGGGACTAGTTATCCAGATACGCAGTATTTT
>TRBJ2-7|TRBD1|TRBV7-8|-
CASSLRPDRAHEQYF
TGTGCCAGCAGCTTACGGCCCGACAGGGCCCACGAGCAGTACTTC
>TRBJ2-2|-|TRBV5-1|-
CASSLAGQGSTGELFF
TGCGCCAGCAGCTTGGCAGGTCAGGGGTCGACCGGGGAGCTGTTTTTT
>TRBJ2-1|-|TRBV12-5|-
CASGFSWGRDNEQFF
TGTGCTAGTGGTTTTTCTTGGGGCAGGGACAATGAGCAGTTCTTC
>TRBJ2-7|-|TRBV12-5|-
CASGLAQGLEQYF
TGTGCTAGTGGTTTGGCTCAGGGTCTCGAGCAGTACTTC
>TRBJ2-7|-|TRBV5-1|few
CASSADTSLSYEQYF
TGCGCCAGCAGCGCTGACACCTCCCTCTCCTACGAGCAGTACTTC
>TRBJ2-5|-|TRBV7-9|-
CASSLASGQETQYF
TGTGCCAGCAGCTTAGCTAGCGGTCAAGAGACCCAGTACTTC
>TRBJ2-7|TRBD1|TRBV27|-
CASRRQGSYEQYF
TGTGCCAGCAGGCGACAGGGATCCTACGAGCAGTACTTC
>TRBJ1-5|TRBD1|TRBV9|-
CASSGGQVNQPQHF
TGTGCCAGCAGCGGGGGACAGGTTAATCAGCCCCAGCATTTT
>TRBJ1-5|-|TRBV4-3|-
CASSQEQKGPQHF
TGCGCCAGCAGCCAAGAACAGAAAGGGCCCCAGCATTTT
>TRBJ2-7|-|TRBV11-2|-
CASSSRTLRSVEQYF
TGTGCCAGCAGCTCCCGGACACTTCGGTCGGTCGAGCAGTACTTC
>TRBJ1-2|-|TRBV20-1|-
CSGTLPSGYTF
TGCAGTGGGACACTACCCTCTGGCTACACCTTC
>TRBJ2-5|-|TRBV10-3|few
CASSGNQETQYF
TGTGCCAGCAGCGGTAACCAAGAGACCCAGTACTTC
>TRBJ1-2|-|TRBV5-6|-
CASSFRAGYGYTF
TGTGCCAGCAGCTTCAGGGCAGGCTATGGCTACACCTTC
>TRBJ1-6|-|TRBV4-1|-
CASSQEGLGSYNSPLHF
TGCGCCAGCAGCCAAGAGGGCCTGGGCTCCTATAATTCACCCCTCCACTTT
>TRBJ2-4|-|TRBV4-1|-
CASSPEGRSQGIQYF
TGCGCCAGCAGCCCAGAGGGCCGGTCTCAGGGGATTCAGTACTTC
>TRBJ1-5|-|TRBV27|-
CASRPGKARQPQHF
TGTGCCAGCCGTCCAGGGAAGGCGAGACAGCCCCAGCATTTT
>TRBJ2-3|-|TRBV7-2|-
CASSFGGVGTDTQYF
TGTGCCAGCAGCTTCGGCGGGGTTGGCACAGATACGCAGTATTTT
>TRBJ2-7|-|TRBV30|once
CAYQNRYEQYF
TGTGCCTACCAAAACAGGTACGAGCAGTACTTC
>TRBJ2-1|TRBD2|TRBV13|-
CASSLGTSGGARFYNEQFF
TGTGCCAGCAGCTTAGGAACTAGCGGGGGGGCCCGGTTTTACAATGAGCAGTTCTTC
>TRBJ2-7|TRBD2|TRBV27|-
CASRASGSSYEQYF
TGTGCCAGCAGGGCTAGCGGGAGCTCCTACGAGCAGTACTTC
>TRBJ1-6|TRBD1|TRBV10-2|many
CASSDPLQTGSYNSPLHF
TGCGCCAGCAGTGATCCCCTCCAGACAGGGTCCTATAATTCACCCCTCCACTTT
>TRBJ2-1|TRBD2|TRBV28|once
CASSPGGRTWNEQFF
TGTGCCAGCAGTCCCGGCGGGAGAACGTGGAATGAGCAGTTCTTC
>TRBJ2-5|TRBD2|TRBV29-1|-
CSVVRGGQETQYF
TGCAGCGTTGTTCGGGGGGGTCAAGAGACCCAGTACTTC
>TRBJ2-3|TRBD2|TRBV4-1|-
CASSHKGSSGASTDTQYF
TGCGCCAGCAGCCACAAGGGGTCCAGCGGGGCTAGCACAGATACGCAGTATTTT
>TRBJ2-1|-|TRBV25-1|-
CASSSYNEQFF
TGTGCCAGCAGCTCGTACAATGAGCAGTTCTTC
>TRBJ2-3|TRBD2|TRBV19|-
CASSIGYRLAGGDTQYF
TGTGCCAGTAGTATAGGATACCGACTAGCGGGAGGTGATACGCAGTATTTT
>TRBJ2-3|-|TRBV28|few
CASSLRGPDTQYF
TGTGCCAGCAGCCTTCGAGGGCCAGATACGCAGTATTTT
>TRBJ1-2|TRBD1|TRBV7-2|-
CASSLDRGLNPSNYGYTF
TGTGCCAGCAGCTTAGACAGGGGGCTAAATCCGAGTAACTATGGCTACACCTTC
>TRBJ2-3|-|TRBV5-1|-
CASSFPYQVTQYF
TGCGCCAGCAGCTTCCCCTACCAGGTTACGCAGTATTTT
>TRBJ1-2|-|TRBV30|-
CAWSVLTRGYTF
TGTGCCTGGAGTGTATTAACCCGGGGCTACACCTTC
>TRBJ1-1|TRBD1|TRBV7-9|-
CASSRGQGFRAFF
TGTGCCAGCAGCCGGGGACAGGGATTTCGGGCTTTCTTT
>TRBJ1-2|-|TRBV27|-
CASSSGTYGYTF
TGTGCCAGCAGTAGCGGGACCTATGGCTACACCTTC
>TRBJ2-3|-|TRBV5-6|-
CASSLGLGTDTQYF
TGTGCCAGCAGCTTGGGACTAGGCACAGATACGCAGTATTTT
>TRBJ2-7|TRBD1|TRBV29-1|-
CSARDSDYYEQYF
TGCAGCGCCCGGGACAGCGACTACTACGAGCAGTACTTC
>TRBJ2-3|TRBD1|TRBV10-2|-
CASSEGQDTDTQYF
TGCGCCAGCAGTGAGGGACAGGACACAGATACGCAGTATTTT
>TRBJ2-1|-|TRBV7-2|-
CASSNLLSSPTPFF
TGTGCCAGCAGCAACCTCCTTTCGAGCCCGACTCCCTTCTTC